This T cell receptor beta chain comes out of a study of a mutant IDH1 vaccine in newly diagnosed glioma. On the study more broadly: The initiation of vaccination occurred 4-6 weeks after radiotherapy alone, or with temozolomide cycles. Patients previously underwent radiotherapy, temozolomide, or both, and most underwent both. Visits designated V12 and V13 were conducted at weeks 35 and 47, respectively.

In regard to this clone: The antigen is unknown.

Time point here: week 47, end of study. A single vaccine dose contained 300 ug of mutant IDH1 20-mer peptide, and topical imiquimod was used with it. Method: immunoSEQ multiplex PCR; TCRdb's copy keeps in-frame clones and lacks some. Here the sample spans more than 50,000 clones, around three fifths being singletons. Findings and limits, study-wide: The study observed vaccine-induced immune responses in about 93% of patients.

V was pared by 8 bases and J by 4 bases, with 17 bases between. The CDR3 runs to 14 residues. From germline, CDR1 is SNHLY and CDR2 FYNNEI. This sequence originates from a man in his forties or fifties with glioma. Some clones in this sample may be carry-over from other donors' samples. The sequencing here drew on peripheral blood mononuclear cells (PBMCs), taken from a glioma patient whose treatment included an IDH1 peptide vaccine. The chain carries TRBV2 and TRBJ1-2; D is unresolved. CDR3 loop: CASSSDRTPYGYTF. The CDR3 DNA follows: TGTGCCAGCTCTTCCGACCGCACACCCTATGGCTACACCTTC.